A selection of T cell receptor beta chains follows, all from one sample in a study of blood T cell repertoires in COVID-19. Sequencing used immunoSEQ multiplex PCR; TCRdb keeps in-frame clones, though not all of them. The sample yields tens of thousands of clones, 80% to 95% seen once. What was sequenced was peripheral blood. These receptors all stem from a male donor with active COVID-19. Both conserved end residues are part of each CDR3. Not all rows give a size; the values are once, few, many and, for expanded clones, a class.

V gene	clone size	J gene	CDR3 length	CDR3 protein
TRBV5-6	NA	TRBJ1-4	12	CASSLRGEKLFF
TRBV13	NA	TRBJ2-1	15	CASSLGTPHGNEQFF
TRBV30	NA	TRBJ2-7	14	CAWSGIGATYEQYF
TRBV4-1	once	TRBJ1-6	15	CASSQAGTGGSPLHF
TRBV27	NA	TRBJ2-3	15	CASSPMRGGTDTQYF
TRBV29-1	NA	TRBJ2-3	13	CSGTSLGTDTQYF
TRBV9	NA	TRBJ2-7	15	CASSPRENRVGEQYF
TRBV5-1	few	TRBJ1-2	13	CASSQGQKYGYTF
TRBV12-5	NA	TRBJ1-6	13	CASGFSPESPLHF
TRBV5-5	NA	TRBJ2-1	15	CASSQLAGGYNEQFF
TRBV6-1	NA	TRBJ1-6	16	CASSGPTGGGYSPLHF
TRBV5-1	NA	TRBJ2-7	15	CASSIGTGNSYEQYF
TRBV6-2/TRBV6-3	NA	TRBJ1-1	14	CASSYGGFNTEAFF
TRBV11-2	NA	TRBJ1-5	15	CASSLGRGKNQPQHF
TRBV19	few	TRBJ2-5	16	CASSIARGSVQETQYF
TRBV7-2	once	TRBJ2-6	17	CASSLVAGGSGANVLTF
TRBV4-3	NA	TRBJ1-4	16	CASSQGTLARGEKLFF
TRBV3-1/TRBV3-2	NA	TRBJ1-5	17	CASSQDFGGFRNQPQHF
TRBV5-1	NA	TRBJ2-3	15	CASSYGTGSTDTQYF
TRBV6-5	NA	TRBJ1-2	14	CASSLDRSGYGYTF
TRBV7-2	NA	TRBJ2-3	17	CASSFRQGRGYTDTQYF
TRBV16	NA	TRBJ2-7	12	CASSQYRYEQYF
TRBV19	NA	TRBJ1-1	16	CASSALPSGGNTEAFF
TRBV5-5	NA	TRBJ2-7	14	CASSSTGTDYEQYF
TRBV5-1	NA	TRBJ2-7	14	CASTGGTGSYEQYF
TRBV4-1	NA	TRBJ2-1	14	CASSPSGGVVQQFF
TRBV4-3	once	TRBJ1-2	17	CASSQDSDTGGIYGYTF
TRBV11-3	NA	TRBJ2-1	18	CASSLGQLARSSYNEQFF
TRBV19	NA	TRBJ1-1	13	CASRIQGSEKAFF
TRBV29-1	once	TRBJ2-1	15	CSGVPSGGRVHEQFF
TRBV6-5	NA	TRBJ2-7	12	CASTDRGYEQYF
TRBV25-1	NA	TRBJ2-3	16	CASSESASGSEDTQYF
TRBV27	NA	TRBJ1-5	14	CASSRNSINQPQHF
TRBV18	NA	TRBJ1-1	13	CASSPGANTEAFF
TRBV12-3/TRBV12-4	NA	TRBJ1-4	13	CASSFAENEKLFF
TRBV29-1	NA	TRBJ1-3	18	CSVKTVSTNSNTGNTIYF
TRBV30	NA	TRBJ1-1	11	CARQMNTEAFF
TRBV4-3	NA	TRBJ1-1	15	CASSQEPRPQGEAFF
TRBV7-9	NA	TRBJ2-3	15	CASSRGASEADTQYF
TRBV7-2	NA	TRBJ1-3	15	CASSLTATSGNTIYF
TRBV12-5	NA	TRBJ1-1	15	CASGLNRGLGTEAFF
TRBV19	NA	TRBJ1-2	13	CASSMSGGLGYTF
TRBV5-6	NA	TRBJ1-6	15	CASSLTRTENSPLHF
TRBV7-9	NA	TRBJ1-4	14	CASSLGERWEKLFF
TRBV11-2	once	TRBJ2-1	17	CASSLDSGSGAYNEQFF
TRBV28	NA	TRBJ2-1	15	CASSARGSPPNEQFF
TRBV11-2	NA	TRBJ2-7	14	CASSLGARFYEQYF
TRBV6-5	NA	TRBJ1-1	13	CASTFIGGVEAFF
TRBV6-5	once	TRBJ1-2	14	CASSYDYSNYGYTF
TRBV5-6	NA	TRBJ1-5	14	CASSLSYSNQPQHF
TRBV28	NA	TRBJ2-2	17	CASSLSGTGGKVGELFF
TRBV7-9	NA	TRBJ2-5	14	CASSTTGGFETQYF
TRBV6-5	once	TRBJ1-2	14	CASSPTSEGYGYTF
TRBV10-3	few	TRBJ1-5	16	CAISEAGQGINQPQHF
TRBV6-4	NA	TRBJ1-2	15	CASSPGGQPNYGYTF
TRBV7-6	NA	TRBJ2-1	16	CASSPQGLAGGGEQFF
TRBV29-1	NA	TRBJ1-3	13	CSVAYSRGNTIYF
TRBV18	NA	TRBJ1-2	14	CASSPIQGSEGYTF
TRBV6-5	NA	TRBJ1-1	14	CASSYTGQGGEVFF
TRBV7-3	NA	TRBJ2-3	15	CASSPTGGPTDTQYF